This entry describes one T cell receptor beta chain. This CDR3 is 16 amino acids long. V lost 2 bases, J lost 9 bases, and 11 bases stayed unmatched. From germline, CDR1 is MNHNS and CDR2 SASEGT. Measured with immunoSEQ multiplex PCR; TCRdb has only the in-frame clones, and not every one. Found here are about 250,000 clones, approximately 92% of them singletons; the top ten hold about 4.5%. This sample stems from a study of blood T cell repertoires in COVID-19. The chain uses TRBV6-1 and TRBJ2-7, with 12 bases fitting TRBD1. The receptor's source is a woman between 40 and 50 years old who had recovered from COVID-19. The material sequenced was peripheral blood. The CDR3 nucleotides are TGTGCCAGCAGTGAACTTTTGGGACAGGGGGCGCCGGGGCAGTACGTC. Translation gives CASSELLGQGAPGQYV.